Shown below are 13 T cell receptor beta chains from a single sample sequenced in a study of cytomegalovirus exposure and HLA in healthy donors. Vbeta (60) and Jbeta (13) primers were used in the PCR. The repertoire was sequenced with immunoSEQ multiplex PCR; TCRdb's copy has only in-frame clones and lacks some. The sample contains over 90,000 clones, roughly 83% of which appear only once. What was sequenced was PBMCs. Every receptor here comes from a man aged 35 to 55 in good health and CMV-seronegative.

A single count supports this clone. This chain links TRBV5-1 with TRBJ2-7; 10 bases align to TRBD1. With 4 bases clipped from V and 2 bases from J, the junction kept 6 bases outside the gene matches. The CDR3 runs to 15 residues. The germline V gene encodes CDR1 SGHRS and CDR2 YFSETQ. CDR3 region: CASSVGTGDPYEQYF. The CDR3 DNA is TGCGCCAGCAGCGTAGGGACAGGGGATCCCTACGAGCAGTACTTC.

The chain links TRBV7-9 to TRBJ1-4; D is unresolved. The CDR3 sequence is 15 residues long. Per germline, CDR1 SEHNR and CDR2 FQNEAQ (reference sequence). With 5 bases removed from V and 0 bases from J, the gap between germline ends came to 10 bases. The DNA of the CDR3 is TGTGCCAGCAGCCAACAGAGTGCAACTAATGAAAAACTGTTTTTT. Protein sequence: CASSQQSATNEKLFF. The whole variable domain, remainder taken from reference TRBV7-9 and TRBJ1-4, is DTGVSQNPRHKITKRGQNVTFRCDPISEHNRLYWYRQTLGQGPEFLTYFQNEAQLEKSRLLSDRFSAERPKGSFSTLEIQRTEQGDSAMYLCASSQQSATNEKLFFGSGTQLSVL.

The rearrangement joins TRBV5-4 to TRBJ2-7; D may be TRBD2 (7 bases). Trimming shortened V by 0 bases and J by 2 bases, and 12 bases separated the two germline ends. Per germline, CDR1 SGHNT and CDR2 YYREEE (reference sequence). The CDR3 runs 15 residues. CDR3 region: CASSLEGRGPYEQYF. The CDR3, as DNA: TGTGCCAGCAGCTTGGAGGGGCGGGGGCCCTACGAGCAGTACTTC.

The chain carries TRBV7-6 and TRBJ2-5, with D perhaps matching TRBD1 (6 bases). The CDR3 length is 13 residues. Germline lookup yields CDR1 SGHVS and CDR2 FNYEAQ. V was pared by 4 bases and J by 9 bases, with 15 bases between. The CDR3 DNA reads as TGTGCCAGCAGCTCTGGGGGCGAAACTTCCCAGTACTTC. This codes for CASSSGGETSQYF.

The gene calls are TRBV14 and TRBJ1-2, with 8 bases that match TRBD1. The CDR3 has 20 residues. The germline V gene encodes CDR1 SGHDN and CDR2 FVKESK. Losses at the gene ends were 3 bases for V and 4 bases for J; bases not matched to a gene: 22. Here the CDR3 reads CASSQGLDPVPGGSGYGYTF. In nucleotides, the CDR3 is TGTGCCAGCAGCCAGGGGTTAGATCCGGTTCCAGGGGGCTCCGGCTATGGCTACACCTTC.

The chain joins TRBV9 to TRBJ1-1; 8 bases match TRBD1. V gave up 4 bases and J gave up 5 bases; unmatched junction bases: 10. CDR1 is SGDLS and CDR2 is YYNGEE in the germline V gene. This CDR3 contains 15 residues. CDR3 amino acids: CASSPRTGPGTEAFF. The CDR3 nucleotides are TGTGCCAGCAGCCCCCGGACAGGGCCCGGGACTGAAGCTTTCTTT.

The chain recombines TRBV5-1 with TRBJ1-4; D is possibly TRBD1 (6 bases). Looked up from germline, CDR1 is SGHRS and CDR2 is YFSETQ. The V and J ends lost 2 bases and 3 bases respectively, with 14 bases between them. CDR3 length equals 16 residues. The CDR3 loop is CASSLNKQGSNEKLFF. In nucleotides, the CDR3 is TGCGCCAGCAGCTTAAACAAACAGGGATCTAATGAAAAACTGTTTTTT.

V is TRBV2 and J is TRBJ1-5; TRBD1 is a possible D gene (5 bases). The length of the CDR3 is 15 residues. CDR1 and CDR2 from the germline V gene are SNHLY and FYNNEI. V lost 4 bases and J 2 bases, leaving 12 bases between the germline ends. CDR3 in amino acids: CASSGPRVGNQPQHF. The CDR3 DNA follows: TGTGCCAGCAGTGGGCCCAGGGTTGGCAATCAGCCCCAGCATTTT.

This chain uses TRBV5-1 with TRBJ1-1; D is possibly TRBD1 (6 bases). With 4 bases removed from V and 6 bases from J, the gap between germline ends came to 13 bases. In germline, CDR1 is SGHRS, CDR2 YFSETQ. The CDR3 loop spans 13 amino acids. For the CDR3, the DNA is TGCGCCAGCAGCCCCACAGGGTACGCTGAAGCTTTCTTT. The encoded protein is CASSPTGYAEAFF.

V is TRBV6-5 and J is TRBJ1-2, with D possibly TRBD1 on 5 matching bases. Trimming removed 6 bases from V and 5 bases from J, with 13 bases in between. The CDR3 is made up of 13 amino acids. Germline CDR1 and CDR2: MNHEY and SVGAGI. Here the CDR3 reads CASSRKGFYGYTF. The CDR3 nucleotides are TGTGCCAGCAGCCGCAAGGGGTTTTATGGCTACACCTTC.

The rearrangement uses TRBV9 and TRBJ2-4; D may be TRBD2 (6 bases). The CDR3 contains 13 residues. CDR1 and CDR2 from the germline V gene are SGDLS and YYNGEE. V was clipped by 2 bases and J by 9 bases, with 12 bases between them. The CDR3 here is CASSVEGTGIQYF. DNA for the CDR3: TGTGCCAGCAGCGTGGAGGGGACGGGCATTCAGTACTTC.

The rearrangement joins TRBV7-3 to TRBJ1-2, with 7 bases identical to TRBD1. The CDR3 is 14 residues long. V was clipped by 3 bases and J by 8 bases; unmatched bases: 9. The germline V gene encodes CDR1 SGHTA and CDR2 FQGTGA. CDR3 region: CASSFLDRVDGYTF. DNA of the CDR3: TGTGCCAGCAGCTTTCTAGACAGGGTCGACGGCTACACCTTC.

The V call is TRBV29-1, the J call TRBJ1-2; 8 nucleotides line up with TRBD1. CDR3 size: 16 residues. The J segment lost 4 bases and the V segment lost 5 bases, leaving 15 bases of the junction unmatched. Germline V gene data show CDR1 as SQVTM and CDR2 as ANQGSEA. CDR3 protein: CSVYKAPGGAGYGYTF. The CDR3 DNA reads TGCAGCGTTTACAAGGCCCCAGGGGGCGCTGGCTATGGCTACACCTTC.